This T cell receptor (beta chain) comes out of a study of blood T cell repertoires in COVID-19. The CDR3 is 12 residues long. The data were produced by immunoSEQ multiplex PCR, yet TCRdb's version contains in-frame clones alone and is incomplete. Among some 250,000 clones listed, 75% to 85% were seen once. The origin of this receptor is a woman between 55 and 75 years old with active or convalescent COVID-19. Sequenced sample: peripheral blood. This chain links TRBV21-1 with TRBJ1-1; TRBD1 is the table's D call, not checked against the DNA. TRBV21-1 is assigned pseudogene status. The CDR3 loop is CASSVRTQGAFF. The CDR3 nucleotides read TGTGCCAGCAGCGTCCGGACACAAGGAGCTTTCTTT.